This TCR beta chain was observed in a study of shared clonotypes between healthy human individuals. Whole-study context: Per donor, CD8 memory used one plate, CD8 naive used two, CD4 memory used three and CD4 naive used three.

Some clones are missing from TCRdb's copy, which holds only in-frame ones; the method was immunoSEQ multiplex PCR. The sample yields 2 million to 2.5 million clones, about 95% seen once. Study-wide results and caveats: Around 5.4% of naive CD4 clonotypes were common to several donors.

This CDR3 comprises 16 residues. Germline CDR1 reads MNHEY; CDR2 reads SMNVEV (reference sequence). V was pared by 5 bases and J by 10 bases, with 14 bases of the junction left unmatched. Details on this clone: Its antigen is unknown.

The sample was naive CD4+ T cells sorted from blood. Indicated subset: CD45RA+ positively selected. This clonotype was obtained from a man younger than 30 in good health. The chain is built from TRBV27 and TRBJ1-6; TRBD1 matches 7 bases. The CDR3 is CASSLTPTGRGSPLHF. The CDR3 DNA is TGTGCCAGCAGTCTGACACCGACAGGGAGAGGCTCACCCCTCCACTTT.